These 30 T cell receptor beta chains share one sample of origin, sequenced in a study of blood T cell repertoires in COVID-19. TCRdb keeps only in-frame clones here, not all; method: immunoSEQ multiplex PCR. The sample shows fewer than 35,000 clones, roughly 91% of them seen only once. Material for sequencing was peripheral blood. Receptors originate from a man between 65 and 85 years old with active COVID-19.

The rearrangement joins TRBV2 to TRBJ1-6, with TRBD1 as a possible D gene (6 bases). This CDR3 is built from 16 residues. CDR1 is SNHLY, CDR2 FYNNEI, per germline. V shed 5 bases and J shed 7 bases, with 18 bases lying between them. CDR3 DNA sequence: TGTGCCAGCAGTCCGCAGGGACATGGAGGAAATTCACCCCTCCACTTT. Translated: CASSPQGHGGNSPLHF.

This sequence joins TRBV7-9 and TRBJ1-5, with unresolved D. V gave up 1 base and J gave up 7 bases, with 14 bases separating them. Germline CDR1 SEHNR, CDR2 FQNEAQ (reference sequence). This CDR3 is 15 amino acids long. In DNA form, the CDR3 reads TGTGCCAGCAGCTTAGGTTCAGAGGGAGGCCAGCCCCAGCATTTT. It specifies CASSLGSEGGQPQHF.

The genes are TRBV4-1 and TRBJ2-1, with D possibly matching TRBD2 (6 bases). V was clipped by 1 base and J by 6 bases, with 13 bases between them. CDR3 length: 15 residues. CDR1 MGHRA and CDR2 YSYEKL come from the germline V gene. The CDR3 nucleotides are TGCGCCAGCAGCCAAGCGTCTAGCGAAATCAATGAGCAGTTCTTC. It translates to CASSQASSEINEQFF.

The genes are TRBV3-1 (or the pseudogene TRBV3-2) and TRBJ1-6, with 10 positions matching TRBD1. Trimming at V came to 2 bases and at J to 10 bases, leaving 8 bases not matched to a gene. Germline lookup yields CDR1 LGHDT and CDR2 YNNKEL (reference sequence). The CDR3 is 16 residues long. The CDR3 DNA follows: TGTGCCAGCAGCCAATATCTGACAGGGGGCACGTCACCCCTCCACTTT. This gives the protein CASSQYLTGGTSPLHF.

This rearrangement joins TRBV9 to TRBJ2-1; unclear D gene. The CDR3 contains 14 residues. Trimming left V 0 bases short and J 0 bases short, with 4 bases between. Germline V CDR1 and CDR2: SGDLS, YYNGEE. In nucleotides, the CDR3 is TGTGCCAGCAGCGTAGCGGTCTCCTACAATGAGCAGTTCTTC. Its protein is CASSVAVSYNEQFF.

The chain combines TRBV5-1 with TRBJ2-5; 12 bases align to TRBD2. Per the germline V gene, CDR1 is SGHRS and CDR2 is YFSETQ. The trim removed 7 bases at V and 5 bases at J, leaving 12 bases unmatched. CDR3 size: 16 residues. The CDR3 loop reads CASGLQLAGGPETQYF. CDR3 sequence (DNA): TGCGCCAGCGGACTCCAACTAGCGGGGGGTCCGGAGACCCAGTACTTC. The variable domain in full, completed from reference TRBV5-1 and TRBJ2-5, reads KAGVTQTPRYLIKTRGQQVTLSCSPISGHRSVSWYQQTPGQGLQFLFEYFSETQRNKGNFPGRFSGRQFSNSRSEMNVSTLELGDSALYLCASGLQLAGGPETQYFGPGTRLLVL.

J is TRBJ2-7 and V is TRBV7-8; a possible D gene is TRBD1 (6 bases). Germline-derived CDR1 and CDR2 are SGHVS and FQNEAQ. Trimming removed 4 bases from V and 1 base from J, with 11 bases in between. CDR3 length equals 14 residues. CDR3 DNA sequence: TGTGCCAGCAGCTGGACAGAAACGTCCTACGAGCAGTACTTC. It is translated as CASSWTETSYEQYF.

This sequence joins TRBV5-4 and TRBJ1-1; tentatively, D is TRBD1 (5 bases). The CDR3 sequence is 14 residues long. Germline V gene data show CDR1 as SGHNT and CDR2 as YYREEE (reference sequence). Trimming pared 4 bases from V and 4 bases from J, leaving 14 bases between. This CDR3 reads CASSLVGGVTEAFF. The CDR3 DNA is TGTGCCAGCAGCCTGGTGGGGGGGGTCACTGAAGCTTTCTTT.

The rearrangement joins TRBV6-6 to TRBJ1-2; 7 bases match TRBD1. The germline V gene has CDR1 MNHNY and CDR2 SVGAGI (reference sequence). J lost 3 bases, V lost 2 bases, and 3 bases had no gene match. The length of the CDR3 is 14 residues. CDR3 loop: CASSYRQGDYGYTF. The CDR3 coding sequence is TGTGCCAGCAGTTACCGACAGGGCGACTATGGCTACACCTTC.

This CDR3 is CASSLSGGVSYEQYF. The CDR3 region has the DNA TGTGCCAGCAGCCTAAGCGGGGGGGTCTCCTACGAGCAGTACTTC. J is TRBJ2-7 and V is TRBV3-1 (or the pseudogene TRBV3-2); the match to TRBD2 covers 10 bases. V shed 4 bases and J 0 bases; nucleotides not matched to a gene: 3. There are 15 residues in the CDR3. The germline gives CDR1 LGHDT, CDR2 YNNKEL (reference sequence).

The chain carries TRBV4-3 and TRBJ2-3, with 11 bases matching TRBD2. The V segment lost 1 base and the J segment 4 bases; nucleotides outside the gene matches: 7. CDR3 length: 17 residues. The germline V gene encodes CDR1 LGHNA and CDR2 YSLEER. As DNA, the CDR3 is TGCGCCAGCAGCCAAGGTTTTAGCGGGGGGGCATCAGATACGCAGTATTTT. Translated: CASSQGFSGGASDTQYF.

The CDR3 is CASSSGLAGHNEQFF. The CDR3 DNA sequence: TGTGCCAGCAGCTCGGGACTAGCGGGCCACAATGAGCAGTTCTTC. The chain is built from TRBV7-9 and TRBJ2-1; 12 bases align to TRBD2. J was trimmed by 5 bases and V by 4 bases; bases with no gene match: 3. There are 15 residues in the CDR3. Germline CDR1 and CDR2: SEHNR and FQNEAQ (reference sequence).

The J gene is TRBJ1-6, the V gene TRBV19; 7 bases map to TRBD1. This CDR3 is 17 amino acids long. CDR1 is LNHDA and CDR2 is SQIVND in the germline V gene (reference sequence). Trimming removed 2 bases from V and 7 bases from J; junction bases left unmatched: 11. CDR3 protein: CASSISSDRSLNSPLHF. The DNA of the CDR3 is TGTGCCAGTAGTATATCTTCGGACAGGTCCTTAAATTCACCCCTCCACTTT.

This CDR3 is CASSDYEGAEQYF. As DNA, the CDR3 is TGTGCCAGCAGTGACTACGAGGGTGCCGAGCAGTACTTC. The chain combines TRBV6-4 with TRBJ2-7, with D possibly TRBD2 on 5 matching bases. Trimming removed 1 base at V and 6 bases at J, with 10 bases between. The CDR3 spans 13 residues. Germline V CDR1 and CDR2: MRHNA, SNTAGT.

The rearrangement uses TRBV27 and TRBJ2-7; a possible D gene is TRBD2 (5 bases). The germline V gene encodes CDR1 MNHEY and CDR2 SMNVEV (reference sequence). The CDR3 extends over 14 amino acids. V lost 6 bases, J lost 1 base, and 13 bases lay in between. The CDR3 coding sequence is TGTGCCAGCAGCAGCTTCCGGGGTTCCTACGAGCAGTACTTC. Its protein is CASSSFRGSYEQYF.

The rearrangement links TRBV7-2 to TRBJ1-3, with D unclear. V lost 1 base, J lost 2 bases, and 6 bases lay in between. This CDR3 has 14 residues. Germline V CDR1 and CDR2: SGHTA, FQGNSA. The CDR3 sequence: CASSLELPGNTIYF. The DNA for the CDR3 is TGTGCCAGCAGCTTAGAACTCCCTGGAAACACCATATATTTT.

A few counts support this clone. The chain employs TRBV7-9 and TRBJ2-7, with unresolved D. This CDR3 is built from 13 residues. Germline CDR1 reads SEHNR; CDR2 reads FQNEAQ (reference sequence). Trimming cost V 1 base and J 1 base, with 5 bases left between them. DNA for the CDR3: TGTGCCAGCAGCTTAGGACATTCCTACGAGCAGTACTTC. This gives the protein CASSLGHSYEQYF.

The CDR3 sequence is CASSPTGTGRFVYSPLHF. The CDR3 DNA reads as TGTGCCAGCAGTCCCACCGGGACAGGGAGATTCGTGTATTCACCCCTCCACTTT. The chain couples TRBV28 to TRBJ1-6; 9 bases are a match to TRBD1. This CDR3 region has 18 residues. Germline CDR1 is MDHEN and CDR2 is SYDVKM. V gave up 5 bases and J gave up 8 bases; unmatched junction bases: 16.

V and J are TRBV18 and TRBJ1-5; D call uncertain. CDR1 is KGHSH and CDR2 is LQKENI in the germline V gene. This CDR3 has 13 residues. V lost 4 bases to trimming and J lost 6 bases, with 10 bases between them. The CDR3, as DNA: TGTGCCAGCTCACTGGCGGCGGGTCAGCCCCAGCATTTT. Residues: CASSLAAGQPQHF.

This rearrangement joins TRBV7-9 to TRBJ1-4; D is perhaps TRBD1 (5 bases). The germline gives CDR1 SEHNR, CDR2 FQNEAQ (reference sequence). V gave up 3 bases and J gave up 8 bases, with 13 bases separating them. The CDR3 contains 14 residues. In DNA, the CDR3 is TGTGCCAGCAGCTTTCAGGGCTATGGAGAAAAACTGTTTTTT. Translating gives CASSFQGYGEKLFF.

CDR3 loop: CASSLGTGPNQPQHF. The CDR3 nucleotides are TGTGCCAGCAGCTTAGGTACAGGGCCCAATCAGCCCCAGCATTTT. The V call is TRBV7-9, the J call TRBJ1-5; D might be TRBD1 (6 bases). V gave up 1 base and J gave up 3 bases, with 10 bases separating them. Germline CDR1 reads SEHNR; CDR2 reads FQNEAQ (reference sequence). The CDR3 length is 15 residues.

This clone showed up just once. This chain connects TRBV18 to TRBJ1-5, with D unresolved. The CDR3 sequence is 14 residues long. Trimming removed 2 bases from V and 2 bases from J, with 7 bases in between. The germline gives CDR1 KGHSH, CDR2 LQKENI. CDR3 in DNA: TGTGCCAGCTCACCAGAGTCCCGCAATCAGCCCCAGCATTTT. Translation: CASSPESRNQPQHF.

The rearrangement uses TRBV19 and TRBJ2-2; 8 bases line up with TRBD2. Germline CDR1 LNHDA, CDR2 SQIVND (reference sequence). The CDR3 extends over 15 amino acids. J lost 2 bases, V lost 10 bases, and 9 bases had no gene match. The DNA of the CDR3 is TGTGCCACGAGAGGTAGCGGGACTAACACCGGGGAGCTGTTTTTT. Protein product: CATRGSGTNTGELFF.

The chain carries TRBV6-5 and TRBJ2-7, with TRBD1 matching over 9 bases. The CDR3 spans 15 residues. In germline, CDR1 is MNHEY, CDR2 SVGAGI. Trimming removed 8 bases from V and 4 bases from J; junction bases left unmatched: 12. Here the CDR3 DNA reads TGTGCCAGCTGCTACGGGGGACAGGGTGTATACGAGCAGTACTTC. Encoded protein: CASCYGGQGVYEQYF.

The rearrangement uses TRBV2 and TRBJ2-5; TRBD1 aligns across 8 bases. V shed 6 bases, J shed 4 bases, and the junction held 4 bases outside the gene matches. This CDR3 spans 13 amino acids. The germline gives CDR1 SNHLY, CDR2 FYNNEI. CDR3 sequence (DNA): TGTGCCAGCAGCAGGGGGCCTCGAGAGACCCAGTACTTC. Amino acids: CASSRGPRETQYF.

This chain links TRBV9 with TRBJ1-1, with TRBD1 as a possible D gene (5 bases). Per the germline V gene, CDR1 is SGDLS and CDR2 is YYNGEE. Trimming stripped 0 bases from V and 6 bases from J, with 6 bases between. CDR3 size: 12 residues. The DNA of the CDR3 is TGTGCCAGCAGCGTAGCGGGGGCTGAAGCTTTCTTT. Translated, it gives CASSVAGAEAFF.

CDR3 sequence (DNA): TGCAGTGCTAGTGCCTTTAGCACAGATACGCAGTATTTT. Translated, it gives CSASAFSTDTQYF. The chain joins TRBV20-1 to TRBJ2-3; D not resolved. The CDR3 consists of 13 residues. Germline loops: CDR1 DFQATT, CDR2 SNEGSKA (reference sequence). Deletions cut 3 bases from V and 0 bases from J, with 7 bases between.

CDR3 nucleotides: TGTGCCAGCAGTGAAGGACAGGTCTACGAGCAGTACTTC. Encoded protein: CASSEGQVYEQYF. This chain links TRBV28 with TRBJ2-7; TRBD1 agrees at 7 bases. Germline loops: CDR1 MDHEN, CDR2 SYDVKM. The CDR3 spans 13 residues. The V gene end was trimmed by 5 bases and the J gene end by 3 bases; junction bases not matched to a gene: 4.

This chain links TRBV30 with TRBJ1-2; no reliable D call. The CDR3 totals 14 residues. Germline V gives CDR1 GTSNPN, CDR2 SVGIG (reference sequence). V was trimmed by 1 base and J by 5 bases, leaving 14 bases between them. DNA for the CDR3: TGTGCCTGGAGTGGGGGAGGGCTGGGGTATGGCTACACCTTC. This translates into CAWSGGGLGYGYTF.

The V call is TRBV4-3, the J call TRBJ1-2; D ambiguous. The CDR3 is 15 amino acids. V was shortened by 0 bases and J by 4 bases, with 12 bases between the two germline ends. The germline V gene encodes CDR1 LGHNA and CDR2 YSLEER. CDR3: CASSQDLAGPYGYTF. DNA of the CDR3: TGCGCCAGCAGCCAAGATTTGGCAGGTCCCTATGGCTACACCTTC.